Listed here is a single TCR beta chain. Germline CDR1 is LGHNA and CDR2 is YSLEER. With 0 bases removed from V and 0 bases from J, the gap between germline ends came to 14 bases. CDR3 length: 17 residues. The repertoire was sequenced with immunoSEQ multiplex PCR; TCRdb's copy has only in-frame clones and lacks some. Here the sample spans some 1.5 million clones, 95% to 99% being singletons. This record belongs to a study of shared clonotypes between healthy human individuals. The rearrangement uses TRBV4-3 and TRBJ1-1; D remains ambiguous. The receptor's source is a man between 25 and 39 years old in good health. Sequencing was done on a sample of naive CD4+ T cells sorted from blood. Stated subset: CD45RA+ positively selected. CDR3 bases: TGCGCCAGCAGCCAAGATCCCCTGGCAGAGATGAACACTGAAGCTTTCTTT. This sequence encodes CASSQDPLAEMNTEAFF.